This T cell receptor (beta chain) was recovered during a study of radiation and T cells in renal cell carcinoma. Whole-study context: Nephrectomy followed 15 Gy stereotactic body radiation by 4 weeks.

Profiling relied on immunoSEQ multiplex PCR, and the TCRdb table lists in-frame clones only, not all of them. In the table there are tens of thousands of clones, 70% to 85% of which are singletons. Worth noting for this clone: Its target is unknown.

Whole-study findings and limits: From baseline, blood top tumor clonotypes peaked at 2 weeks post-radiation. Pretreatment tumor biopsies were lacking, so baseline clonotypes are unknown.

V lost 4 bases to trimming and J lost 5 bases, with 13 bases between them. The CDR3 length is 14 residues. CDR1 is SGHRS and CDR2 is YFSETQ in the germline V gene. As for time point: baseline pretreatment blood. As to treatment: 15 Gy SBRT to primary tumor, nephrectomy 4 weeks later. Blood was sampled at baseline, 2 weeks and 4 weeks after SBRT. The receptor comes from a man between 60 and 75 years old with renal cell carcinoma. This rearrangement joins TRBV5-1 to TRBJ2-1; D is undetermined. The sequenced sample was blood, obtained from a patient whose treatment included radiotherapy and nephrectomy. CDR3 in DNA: TGCGCCAGCAGCCCGGAAGCGTGGGACAATGAGCAGTTCTTC. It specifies CASSPEAWDNEQFF.